The 8 T cell receptor beta chains reported below all come from one sample, sequenced in a study of cytomegalovirus exposure and HLA in healthy donors. The PCR contained 60 Vbeta and 13 Jbeta primers. Assay used: immunoSEQ multiplex PCR; TCRdb lists only in-frame clones, some missing. This sample's clone table lists approximately 50,000 clones. Sequenced sample: PBMCs. Receptors originate from a female donor in good health and CMV-seronegative.

The chain employs TRBV4-1 and TRBJ2-7; tentatively, D is TRBD2 (6 bases). Germline loops: CDR1 MGHRA, CDR2 YSYEKL. Trimming shortened V by 2 bases and J by 7 bases, and 18 bases separated the two germline ends. CDR3 length: 15 amino acids. The CDR3 here is CASSQRDWSLGEQYF. Written as DNA, the CDR3 is TGCGCCAGCAGCCAAAGGGACTGGTCCTTGGGTGAGCAGTACTTC.

The CDR3 sequence: CASSSIDTGVDEQYF. The CDR3 DNA reads as TGTGCCAGCAGCTCGATAGATACAGGGGTGGACGAGCAGTACTTC. The J gene is TRBJ2-7, the V gene TRBV7-8, with 7 bases lining up with TRBD1. The CDR3 loop spans 15 amino acids. Germline V gene sequence: CDR1 SGHVS, CDR2 FQNEAQ. Trimming cost V 4 bases and J 5 bases; bases outside gene matches: 11. The complete variable domain, with remaining parts taken from reference TRBV7-8 and TRBJ2-7, reads GAGVSQSPRYKVAKRGQDVALRCDPISGHVSLFWYQQALGQGPEFLTYFQNEAQLDKSGLPSDRFFAERPEGSVSTLKIQRTQQEDSAVYLCASSSIDTGVDEQYFGPGTRLTVT.

V usage is TRBV9 and J usage is TRBJ2-2; 14 bases line up with TRBD2. J was trimmed by 7 bases and V by 3 bases; bases with no gene match: 14. The germline V gene encodes CDR1 SGDLS and CDR2 YYNGEE. This CDR3 region has 19 residues. The CDR3 region has the DNA TGTGCCAGCAGCGCAAAACCAGGCGGACTAGCGGGAGGCCGCGGGGAGCTGTTTTTT. It encodes CASSAKPGGLAGGRGELFF.

The chain carries TRBV6-1 and TRBJ2-7; no definite D call. The CDR3 extends over 13 amino acids. CDR1 and CDR2 (germline): MNHNS, SASEGT. Trimming removed 0 bases from V and 3 bases from J, with 6 bases in between. CDR3 in amino acids: CASSEARVYEQYF. CDR3 coding DNA: TGTGCCAGCAGTGAAGCAAGAGTCTACGAGCAGTACTTC.

The V call is TRBV4-1, the J call TRBJ1-1; 9 positions agree with TRBD1. J lost 4 bases, V lost 0 bases, and 3 bases had no gene match. Germline values: CDR1 MGHRA, CDR2 YSYEKL. CDR3 size: 15 residues. The CDR3 coding sequence is TGCGCCAGCAGCCAAGAACAGGGGGCGCGCACTGAAGCTTTCTTT. Translated: CASSQEQGARTEAFF.

CDR3 nucleotide sequence: TGCGCCAGCAGCCAAGGGGGTGCGCGGAACACTGAAGCTTTCTTT. Encoded protein: CASSQGGARNTEAFF. V is TRBV5-1 and J is TRBJ1-1, with a possible D match to TRBD1 (6 bases). V gave up 4 bases and J gave up 1 base, with 14 bases separating them. CDR3 length: 15 residues. Germline V gives CDR1 SGHRS, CDR2 YFSETQ.

A note on this clone: This specimen includes other DNA sequences encoding the same CDR3. The V call is TRBV5-1, the J call TRBJ2-7; TRBD2 matches at 9 bases. Unmatched junction bases numbered 11, after V lost 4 bases and J lost 3 bases. CDR1 and CDR2 (germline): SGHRS, YFSETQ. The CDR3 consists of 16 residues. CDR3 amino acids: CASSLGPSGIIYEQYF. CDR3 sequence (DNA): TGCGCCAGCAGCCTGGGCCCTAGCGGGATCATCTACGAGCAGTACTTC.

CDR3: CASSQEGGNTEAFF. The CDR3 DNA sequence: TGCGCCAGCAGCCAAGAAGGAGGAAACACTGAAGCTTTCTTT. V usage is TRBV4-1 and J usage is TRBJ1-1; no definite D call. The CDR3 contains 14 residues. Trimming removed 0 bases at V and 2 bases at J, with 7 bases between. Per the germline V gene, CDR1 is MGHRA and CDR2 is YSYEKL.